One and the same sample provided the 21 T cell receptor beta chains below, sequenced in a study of metastatic and nonmetastatic thyroid tumors. All patients were treatment-naive before thyroid surgery. TCRdb reanalyzed the PCR reads with MiXCR. In the table there are fewer than 13,000 clones, around 12% of which are singletons. The source material was blood. The receptors come from a female donor with papillary thyroid cancer or a benign thyroid nodule (not recorded which). Some clones in this sample may be carry-over from other donors' samples.

This clone was counted many times. This sequence joins TRBV5-1 and TRBJ1-1; 12 positions match TRBD1. Germline V gene lookup returns CDR1 SGHRS and CDR2 YFSETQ. CDR3 length: 18 residues. Trimming at V came to 5 bases and at J to 5 bases, leaving 16 bases not matched to a gene. CDR3 region: CASSTTYSGQGARTEAFF. CDR3 bases: TGCGCCAGCAGTACTACCTATTCGGGACAGGGGGCGAGAACTGAAGCTTTCTTT.

By frequency in the sample, this clone is medium-sized. The CDR3 DNA sequence: TGTGCCAGTAGTTTGGGTAACGAGCAGTTCTTC. It is translated as CASSLGNEQFF. The chain couples TRBV19 to TRBJ2-1; no clear D. The germline gives CDR1 LNHDA, CDR2 SQIVND (reference sequence). Between the trimmed V and J ends, which lost 5 bases and 10 bases, there was a span of 9 bases. The CDR3 totals 11 residues. Variable domain in full (rest from reference TRBV19 and TRBJ2-1): DGGITQSPKYLFRKEGQNVTLSCEQNLNHDAMYWYRQDPGQGLRLIYYSQIVNDFQKGDIAEGYSVSREKKESFPLTVTSAQKNPTAFYLCASSLGNEQFFGPGTRLTVL.

There are many counts of this clone. The CDR3 reads CASSPSGNTYNEQFF. DNA for the CDR3: TGCGCCAGCAGCCCTAGCGGGAATACTTACAATGAGCAGTTCTTC. This chain uses TRBV5-1 with TRBJ2-1, with TRBD2 identical over 9 bases. V was pared by 4 bases and J by 4 bases, with 6 bases of the junction left unmatched. This CDR3 has 15 amino acids. Germline V gives CDR1 SGHRS, CDR2 YFSETQ. Filled out from reference TRBV5-1 and TRBJ2-1, the complete variable domain reads KAGVTQTPRYLIKTRGQQVTLSCSPISGHRSVSWYQQTPGQGLQFLFEYFSETQRNKGNFPGRFSGRQFSNSRSEMNVSTLELGDSALYLCASSPSGNTYNEQFFGPGTRLTVL.

This clone was found many times. A much bigger clone sits one base away, suggesting this may be a read error. Other DNA sequences from this sample encode an identical CDR3 as well. The rearrangement uses TRBV12-3 or TRBV12-4 and TRBJ2-6, with a weak D call TRBD1 (6 bases). CDR3 length: 16 amino acids. CDR3 region: CASRGREGSGANVLTF. The CDR3 coding sequence is TGCGCCAGCAGGGGCAGGGAAGGGTCTGGGGCCAACGTCCTGACTTTC.

The genes are TRBV29-1 and TRBJ2-5; 7 positions agree with TRBD2. The CDR3 covers 14 residues. From germline, CDR1 is SQVTM and CDR2 ANQGSEA. Losses at the gene ends were 3 bases for V and 2 bases for J; bases not matched to a gene: 6. The CDR3 DNA follows: TGCAGCGTTGATCCGGGGACTACGCAAGAGACCCAGTACTTC. The encoded protein is CSVDPGTTQETQYF.

This clone has a count of ten or more. The chain has TRBV20-1 and TRBJ2-7, with D tentatively TRBD2 (7 bases). V lost 6 bases and J 2 bases, leaving 14 bases between the germline ends. This CDR3 spans 13 amino acids. Per germline, CDR1 DFQATT and CDR2 SNEGSKA (reference sequence). CDR3: CSAGGGLAYEQYF. The CDR3 DNA reads as TGCAGTGCCGGCGGGGGCCTCGCCTACGAGCAGTACTTC.

This clone was seen only once. The chain recombines TRBV20-1 with TRBJ1-2; 7 bases fit TRBD1. The CDR3 sequence is 15 residues long. V lost 6 bases to trimming and J lost 4 bases; unmatched junction nucleotides: 14. Looked up from germline, CDR1 is DFQATT and CDR2 is SNEGSKA (reference sequence). The CDR3 bases are TGCAGTGCCCAAGGGGGAGGGGGCCTGTCCTATGGCTACACCTTC. Translating it yields CSAQGGGGLSYGYTF.

Sample share makes this clone medium-sized (0.01 to 0.1%). The chain joins TRBV12-3 or TRBV12-4 to TRBJ1-1; the D is unclear. V lost 2 bases and J 1 base, leaving 14 bases between the germline ends. The CDR3 is 16 residues long. As DNA, the CDR3 is TGTGCCAGCAGTTTATACGGCGACAAGAAGAACACTGAAGCTTTCTTT. The encoded protein is CASSLYGDKKNTEAFF.

The sample holds many counts of this clone. This chain connects TRBV28 to TRBJ2-1, with D tentatively TRBD1 or TRBD2 (5 bases each). The germline V gene encodes CDR1 MDHEN and CDR2 SYDVKM. The germline V and J ends were trimmed by 2 bases and 9 bases, with 29 bases remaining between them. This CDR3 has 19 residues. The CDR3 region has the DNA TGTGCCAGCAGTTTACTCCTAGGGGTTGACGCCGGGACCCGGCTTGAGCAGTTCTTC. Encoded protein: CASSLLLGVDAGTRLEQFF. Filled out from reference TRBV28 and TRBJ2-1, the complete variable domain reads DVKVTQSSRYLVKRTGEKVFLECVQDMDHENMFWYRQDPGLGLRLIYFSYDVKMKEKGDIPEGYSVSREKKERFSLILESASTNQTSMYLCASSLLLGVDAGTRLEQFFGPGTRLTVL.

This clone was recorded at least ten times. The rearrangement uses TRBV7-2 and TRBJ2-5; D not resolved. V gave up 3 bases and J gave up 5 bases, with 16 bases separating them. The CDR3 loop spans 15 amino acids. Germline values: CDR1 SGHTA, CDR2 FQGNSA. The DNA for the CDR3 is TGTGCCAGCAGCTTCGGGTGGGGTATTGGTGAGACCCAGTACTTC. Residues: CASSFGWGIGETQYF. The full variable domain, its missing parts supplied by reference TRBV7-2 and TRBJ2-5, is GAGVSQSPSNKVTEKGKDVELRCDPISGHTALYWYRQSLGQGLEFLIYFQGNSAPDKSGLPSDRFSAERTGGSVSTLTIQRTQQEDSAVYLCASSFGWGIGETQYFGPGTRLLVL.

This clone was recorded many times. The genes are TRBV5-1 and TRBJ1-3, with 11 bases matching TRBD1. Losses at the gene ends were 3 bases for V and 2 bases for J; bases not matched to a gene: 1. Germline CDR1 is SGHRS and CDR2 is YFSETQ. The CDR3 extends over 15 amino acids. The CDR3 DNA reads TGCGCCAGCAGCTCGGGACAGGGGGCTGGAAACACCATATATTTT. The encoded protein is CASSSGQGAGNTIYF.

This clone is medium-sized within its sample. The chain employs TRBV12-3 or TRBV12-4 and TRBJ2-5; perhaps TRBD2 as D (5 bases). The CDR3 spans 16 residues. V lost 2 bases and J 5 bases, leaving 18 bases between the germline ends. The CDR3 DNA follows: TGTGCCAGCAGTTTACAATCGGGCCTAGCAGGCGAGACCCAGTACTTC. This encodes CASSLQSGLAGETQYF.

This clone is labeled medium-sized (0.01 to 0.1%). The chain carries TRBV27 and TRBJ2-7; 9 nucleotides line up with TRBD2. Looked up from germline, CDR1 is MNHEY and CDR2 is SMNVEV (reference sequence). The CDR3 sequence is 14 residues long. Germline trimming cut 3 bases from V and 6 bases from J; bases unmatched to any gene: 6. CDR3 residues: CASSFLAGVGEQYF. The CDR3 DNA sequence: TGTGCCAGCAGTTTTTTAGCGGGAGTCGGCGAGCAGTACTTC.

This clone was observed many times. The J gene is TRBJ2-3, the V gene TRBV7-6; D not certain. V was clipped by 8 bases and J by 6 bases, with 9 bases between them. The CDR3 is made up of 11 amino acids. Per the germline V gene, CDR1 is SGHVS and CDR2 is FNYEAQ. The chain's CDR3 is CASGWSDTQYF. In nucleotides, the CDR3 is TGTGCCAGCGGGTGGAGCGATACGCAGTATTTT.

This clone was detected only a few times. The junction and the germline gene differ at one end; a read error may be behind it. The chain uses TRBV29-1 and TRBJ1-2, with D uncertain. Per germline, CDR1 SQVTM and CDR2 ANQGSEA. The CDR3 has 15 residues. DNA for the CDR3: TGCAGCATTGAAGATGGGGTAACAAGGGTCTATGGCTACACATTC. This sequence encodes CSIEDGVTRVYGYTF.

This clone is medium-sized within its sample. This rearrangement joins TRBV20-1 to TRBJ2-1, with TRBD2 matching 13 bases. This CDR3 comprises 16 residues. Unmatched junction bases numbered 9, after V lost 3 bases and J lost 7 bases. Germline loops: CDR1 DFQATT, CDR2 SNEGSKA (reference sequence). The CDR3 DNA reads TGCAGTGCTAGGGAGACTAGCGGGAGGACTGGGAATGAGCAGTTCTTC. Its translation: CSARETSGRTGNEQFF.

By its share, this clone is medium-sized. This rearrangement joins TRBV6-1 to TRBJ2-3, with D possibly TRBD2 on 6 matching bases. V lost 6 bases, J lost 2 bases, and 15 bases lay in between. CDR3 length: 15 amino acids. Germline V CDR1 and CDR2: MNHNS, SASEGT. CDR3 in amino acids: CASRVSGAFTDTQYF. DNA of the CDR3: TGTGCCAGCAGGGTTAGCGGAGCCTTCACAGATACGCAGTATTTT.

This clone showed up many times. J is TRBJ2-1 and V is TRBV9; no clear D gene. The CDR3 loop spans 13 amino acids. The V and J ends lost 0 bases and 7 bases respectively, with 8 bases between them. The V gene's germline CDR1 is SGDLS and CDR2 YYNGEE. Written as DNA, the CDR3 is TGTGCCAGCAGCGTAGAGGTATGGAATGAGCAGTTCTTC. Protein product: CASSVEVWNEQFF. Full variable domain (outside the CDR3, taken from reference TRBV9 and TRBJ2-1): DSGVTQTPKHLITATGQRVTLRCSPRSGDLSVYWYQQSLDQGLQFLIQYYNGEERAKGNILERFSAQQFPDLHSELNLSSLELGDSALYFCASSVEVWNEQFFGPGTRLTVL.

This clone has at least ten counts. The rearrangement joins TRBV18 to TRBJ2-3, with D possibly matching TRBD2 (6 bases). The V gene's germline CDR1 is KGHSH and CDR2 LQKENI. V lost 6 bases to trimming and J lost 6 bases, with 16 bases between them. The CDR3 loop spans 14 amino acids. Here the CDR3 reads CASSPGLFIDTQYF. CDR3 nucleotide sequence: TGTGCCAGCTCGCCGGGACTTTTTATTGATACGCAGTATTTT.

This clone came up many times. A read error may produce the germline difference seen at one junction end. V gene TRBV11-2 combines with J gene TRBJ2-2; D is perhaps TRBD1 (7 bases). This CDR3 spans 16 amino acids. Germline values: CDR1 SGHAT, CDR2 FQNNGV. CDR3 amino acids: CASSSRQGLNTRELFF. CDR3 sequence (DNA): TGTGCCAGCAGCTCCCGACAGGGACTGAACACCAGGGAGCTGTTTTTT.

This clone was recorded many times. The chain employs TRBV10-3 and TRBJ2-5, with D perhaps matching TRBD2 (6 bases). This CDR3 contains 16 residues. V lost 4 bases and J 2 bases, leaving 17 bases between the germline ends. Per germline, CDR1 ENHRY and CDR2 SYGVKD. The CDR3 DNA reads as TGTGCCATCAGTGCCGAATTGGCGGGGAAACAAGAGACCCAGTACTTC. Protein product: CAISAELAGKQETQYF.